The rows below give T cell receptor beta chains drawn from one sample of a study of T cells expressing NK-cell markers. TCRdb re-called the 5' RACE reads and shows each CDR3 protein once, DNA omitted. The listing contains 500,000 to 700,000 distinct CDR3 sequences. The sequenced material came from blood T cells: a sorted CD56 or NKG2C T cell subset, CD4+ or CD8+ T cells, or bulk PBMC T cells (not recorded which). The receptor set was obtained from a man between 18 and 29 years old in good health. The CDR3 runs from the conserved cysteine through the conserved F or W.

V gene	J gene	CDR3 protein
TRBV12-3/TRBV12-4	TRBJ1-6	CASSLEGGSYNSPLHF
TRBV7-2	TRBJ2-1	CASSWPGLASYNEQFF
TRBV24-1	TRBJ2-1	CATKTSGGNEQFF
TRBV29-1	TRBJ2-7	CSVDTPGNYEQYF
TRBV5-1	TRBJ2-7	CASKGSYEQYF
TRBV6-1	TRBJ2-5	CATSISRAGETQYF
TRBV3-1	TRBJ2-5	CASSPGLAGDRGETQYF
TRBV12-3/TRBV12-4	TRBJ1-6	CASRRQGGSPLHF
TRBV12-3/TRBV12-4	TRBJ1-3	CASSLERNTIYF
TRBV6-5	TRBJ1-3	CASGRQGRSGNTIYF
TRBV4-1	TRBJ2-3	CASSALVGGGKADTQYF
TRBV7-6	TRBJ1-6	CASSLLSGSYNSPLHF
TRBV11-2	TRBJ1-6	CASSLGRGYNSPLHF
TRBV6-2/TRBV6-3	TRBJ2-2	CASSSAGRNTGELFF
TRBV6-2/TRBV6-3	TRBJ1-1	CASNRAGRTEAFF
TRBV5-1	TRBJ2-1	CASSANRGGTYNEQFF
TRBV6-2/TRBV6-3	TRBJ2-1	CASSYSVPSGRLGQFF
TRBV6-1	TRBJ1-1	CASSAYTGGSGTEAFF